Described below is a single TCR beta chain sequence and its context. The table lists this clonotype with a few counts. What this receptor recognizes is not known. One base away there is no much larger clone; base qualities are not given. These data are taken from a study of T-cell reconstitution after alpha-beta-depleted transplantation in children (TCRdb year 2016). Some background on the complete study: Using TCR repertoire profiling, the study quantitatively followed how T-cell immune reconstitution unfolded in children after TCRalphabeta/CD19-depleted allogeneic hematopoietic cell transplantation. Results and caveats for the whole study, not just this receptor: In some patients, the high TCRbeta diversity seen at day 60 was put down to recipient T cells and intrathymic progenitors that had survived conditioning. Over subsequent months, a decline in hyperexpanded clone frequencies was noted, and after one year, T-cell counts and TCRbeta diversity were mostly ascribed to newly produced T cells. About two months after transplant, the apparently early recovery of alphabetaT-cell counts reportedly depended on just several hundred clones that had expanded rapidly and came from non-depleted graft cells.

Libraries were constructed by PCR. Sequencing was performed on an Illumina HiSeq 2500. TCR library preparation used molecular barcoding, with unique molecular identifiers applied to normalize quantification of the TCRbeta repertoire. TCRdb reworked the public reads: Q25 trimming with fastp, MiXCR clone assembly, productive beta chains retained. Each entry is one CDR3 protein sequence, shown with its most common DNA and genes. The sample table records 250,000 to 400,000 distinct CDR3 sequences; around 25% of these occur just once. The top ten constitute around 9.9% of the sample. Reading the label with the study, this specimen's treatment or condition is: allogeneic hematopoietic cell transplantation with graft depleted of TCRalphabeta T cells and CD19 B cells. The transplant recipients were children given TCRalphabeta/CD19-depleted allogeneic hematopoietic cell grafts. At the junction V is shortened by 5 bases and J by 1 base, with 15 bases in between. The germline V gene encodes CDR1 MDHEN and CDR2 SYDVKM. CDR3 length: 15 amino acids, cysteine to phenylalanine. The entry retains the CDR3 DNA only, 45 bases that are in frame from base 1.

The rearranged segments are TRBV28 and TRBJ2-7, with the D gene uncertain. The receptor comes from a male patient aged 5 to 17 who had a stem cell transplant for acute lymphoblastic leukemia, so the T cells may come from the graft donor. Material: PBMCs, mostly from graft donor cells, obtained 180 days after TCRalphabeta/CD19-depleted stem cell transplant. The CDR3 in this case is CASSENQFLSYEQYF. In nucleotides, the sequence is TGTGCCAGCAGTGAGAACCAGTTCCTTTCCTACGAGCAGTACTTC.